This TCR beta chain was captured in a study of Ad26.COV2.S vaccination and SARS-CoV-2 variants. Germline lookup yields CDR1 ENHRY and CDR2 SYGVKD. The CDR3 has 18 amino acids. J was trimmed by 6 bases and V by 3 bases; bases with no gene match: 8. Treatment defined: about 20 received Ad26.COV2.S at low or high dose, single or two shots; 5 received placebo; per-sample allocation not given. Following the first vaccine or placebo injection, samples were taken on day 63. Ad26 vector vaccine expressed Wuhan-strain SARS-CoV-2 spike. Data came from immunoSEQ multiplex PCR; TCRdb stores just in-frame clones and leaves some out. The sample holds 430,000 or so clones, 90% seen once.

The chain joins TRBV10-3 to TRBJ2-2, with 15 bases lining up with TRBD2. The clonotype was recovered from a person aged 18-65 years who received the Ad26.COV2.S COVID-19 vaccine or a placebo. The specimen comprised peripheral blood, sampled in a trial of Ad26.COV2.S vaccine versus placebo. The CDR3 region is CAISDGGLAGGMAGELFF. The CDR3 coding sequence is TGTGCCATCAGTGATGGAGGACTAGCGGGAGGGATGGCCGGGGAGCTGTTTTTT.